This T cell receptor (beta chain) was sequenced during a study of OX40 agonist ivuxolimab in advanced cancers. Study details: An agonistic human IgG2 monoclonal antibody against OX40 (CD134) was given. Three patients, one with hepatocellular carcinoma and two with cutaneous melanoma, achieved partial responses.

This table comes from immunoSEQ multiplex PCR, and its TCRdb copy is limited to in-frame clones, with some not included. The repertoire holds approximately 74,000 clones, with 85% to 95% as singletons. A remark on this clone: Its specificity is unknown.

The CDR3 is made up of 17 amino acids. J was trimmed by 0 bases and V by 6 bases; bases with no gene match: 7. Germline values: CDR1 KGHSH, CDR2 LQKENI. The study, taken as a whole, reports: Clonal expansion from baseline to week 6 occurred in both CD4+ and CD8+ T cells. Compared with CD4+, CD8+ T cells on average had more expanded clones.

The sequencing here drew on CD4+ or CD8+ T cells sorted from blood, taken in a trial of the OX40 agonist ivuxolimab. V usage is TRBV18 and J usage is TRBJ2-1; 11 bases match TRBD2. This TCR came from an adult with an advanced solid tumor such as melanoma, head and neck, liver or kidney cancer. CDR3 sequence (DNA): TGTGCCAGCTCGTTTGCCGGGACTAGCGGCTCCTACAATGAGCAGTTCTTC. Its translation: CASSFAGTSGSYNEQFF.